This TCR beta chain comes out of a study of blood T cell repertoires in COVID-19. Study in general: T cells, B-cell-depleted T cells, or PBMCs supplied cDNA or gDNA.

Authors' processing steps: Amplification with reference gene primers provided the estimates of nucleated cell counts. TCRdb keeps only in-frame clones here, not all; method: immunoSEQ multiplex PCR. The DNA was the basis for D and trimming; V, J and clone size are from that table. Of about 410,000 clones listed, roughly 90% are singletons. CDR1 and CDR2 (germline): MNHEY, SMNVEV (reference sequence). Trimming shortened V by 4 bases and J by 5 bases, and 16 bases separated the two germline ends. The CDR3 has 15 residues. Seattle-derived patients entered the study during active infection and were followed longitudinally.

Sequencing was done on a sample of peripheral blood. The sequence came from a woman aged 40 to 50 with COVID-19, enrolled during active disease. The rearrangement links TRBV27 to TRBJ2-3; maybe TRBD2 (6 bases). DNA of the CDR3: TGTGCCAGCAGTTATCGGGACCCGCGGGGAGATACGCAGTATTTT. It codes for CASSYRDPRGDTQYF.